This entry concerns a single T cell receptor (beta chain). Which antigen it targets is not known. Per-base qualities were not stored, and no clone one base away is much larger. The sample has other DNA sequences that encode this CDR3 too. For sequencing of the TCRbeta CDR3 region, genomic DNA was extracted from the sorted cells. The immunoSEQ Assay was used to sequence the TCRbeta CDR3 regions. Held by TCRdb, this immuneACCESS table contains in-frame sequences only and omits some clones. Under half of the omission traces to an unresolved V gene where checked; the cause of the rest is unknown. The sample table shows about 27,000 clones, and about nine tenths are seen once. The top ten hold 22% of the sample. Trimming removed 6 bases from V and 1 base from J, leaving 6 bases between the germline ends. Spanning cysteine to phenylalanine, the CDR3 consists of 12 amino acids. Just CDR3 DNA is preserved here, 36 bases in frame from base 1. As encoded in the germline V gene (reference sequence), CDR1 is MNHEY while CDR2 is SMNVEV.

The data were taken from a study of OX40 agonist ivuxolimab in advanced cancers. Regarding the research as a whole: Ivuxolimab was an agonistic, fully human IgG2 monoclonal antibody directed against OX40 (CD134), a costimulatory receptor. Intravenous ivuxolimab was administered to patients every 2 weeks at six dose levels: 0.01, 0.1, 0.3, 1.5, 3 and 10 mg/kg. The paper describes the monotherapy dose-escalation part (N ≈ 51 patients) of the phase I trial of ivuxolimab. Of the roughly 54 patients in dose escalation, some 20 had hepatocellular carcinoma, approximately 15 had melanoma, 9 had renal cell carcinoma and 9 had head and neck cancer. The point of sequencing TCRbeta in the periphery was to test whether ivuxolimab changed TCR sequence diversity and drove clonal T-cell expansion. Partial responses occurred in three dose-escalation patients, of whom one had hepatocellular carcinoma and two had cutaneous melanoma. In the dose-escalation cohort, 65% to 90% of patients were male, and the mean age was approximately 60 years, with a range of about 20 to 90. Patients were allowed to have had prior anti-PD-1, anti-PD-L1 or anti-CTLA-4 therapy, and 40% to 45% of the dose-escalation patients had previously received checkpoint inhibitors. Overall study outcomes, separate from this receptor: In the 0.1-3.0 mg/kg groups, partial responders were among the patients with the lowest normalized peripheral clonal expansion, particularly in CD8+ T cells. Low levels of normalized T-cell clonal expansion were also seen in some nonresponding patients. Which antigens the clonally expanded peripheral T cells were specific for was not determined. After ivuxolimab, CD8+ T cells had more expanded clones than CD4+ T cells on average. At doses from 0.1 to 3.0 mg/kg, clonal expansion was seen in both CD4+ and CD8+ blood T cells between baseline and week 6.

Patients with autoimmune disease history or receiving systemic immunosuppression were excluded from the trial. Peripheral blood for TCR sequencing was drawn from every dose cohort at baseline, at cycle 4 day 1 and at cycle 7 day 1. Samples came from an open-label, multicenter, first-in-human phase I dose-escalation trial of ivuxolimab. Adults with locally advanced or metastatic melanoma, renal cell carcinoma, hepatocellular carcinoma or head and neck squamous cell carcinoma were enrolled in the trial. Before TCR sequencing, CD4+ T cells and CD8+ T cells from peripheral blood were sorted into separate populations.

Recombination joined TRBV27 with TRBJ1-1; there is no confident call for the D gene. The clonotype was recovered from an adult with an advanced solid tumor such as melanoma, head and neck, liver or kidney cancer. The sequences come from CD4+ or CD8+ T cells sorted from blood, collected in a trial of the OX40 agonist ivuxolimab. The sequenced DNA is TGTGCCAGCAGGAAGGAGAACACTGAAGCTTTCTTT. Translated, it gives CASRKENTEAFF.